The table lists the clone carrying this T cell receptor (beta chain) with many counts. Its cognate antigen is unknown. Amplification from RNA transcripts yielded the TCR beta CDR3 regions. RT-PCR with HTBI primers came first, then second-round multiplex PCR. MiXCR, applied by TCRdb to the multiplex PCR reads, yields one record per CDR3 protein. The profile shows about 500,000 distinct CDR3 sequences, approximately 15% of them singletons. This entry is derived from a study of Graves' ophthalmopathy and Graves' hyperthyroidism. Study in general: Peripheral blood was gathered at the point of initial diagnosis, before any treatment started.

Whole-study results and caveats: Between ophthalmopathy and stable hyperthyroidism, a 13-signature model drew a separation with around 90% sensitivity and over 80% specificity. Among thyroid clonotypes expanded above 0.001 frequency, most also appeared in blood.

Uncontrolled infections, other autoimmune diseases, pregnancy or lactation barred patients from enrollment. This TCR was sampled from a woman in her 30s with Graves' ophthalmopathy. Sequencing was done on a sample of blood.

CDR3 DNA sequence: TGCAGTGCTAGGGTCCAGGGTAGGGGTGGCTACACCTTC. Protein product: CSARVQGRGGYTF. The rearrangement links TRBV20-1 to TRBJ1-2; possible D gene TRBD1, 5 bases. Germline CDR1 reads DFQATT; CDR2 reads SNEGSKA (reference sequence). This CDR3 is built from 13 residues. Trimming cost V 3 bases and J 7 bases, with 15 bases left between them.